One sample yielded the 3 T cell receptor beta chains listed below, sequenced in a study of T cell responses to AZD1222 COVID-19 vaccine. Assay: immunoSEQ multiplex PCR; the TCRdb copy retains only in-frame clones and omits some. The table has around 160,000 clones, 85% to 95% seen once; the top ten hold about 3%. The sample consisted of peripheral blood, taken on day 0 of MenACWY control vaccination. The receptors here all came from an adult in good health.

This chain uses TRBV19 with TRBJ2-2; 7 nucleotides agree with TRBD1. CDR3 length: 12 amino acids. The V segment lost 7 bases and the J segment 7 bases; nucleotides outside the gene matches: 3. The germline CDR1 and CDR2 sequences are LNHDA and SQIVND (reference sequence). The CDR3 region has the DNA TGTGCCAGTAAGGGGGCCGGCGGGGAGCTGTTTTTT. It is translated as CASKGAGGELFF.

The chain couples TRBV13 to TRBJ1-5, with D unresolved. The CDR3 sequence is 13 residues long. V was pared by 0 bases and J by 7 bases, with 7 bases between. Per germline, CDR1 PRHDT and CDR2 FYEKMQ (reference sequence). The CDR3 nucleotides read TGTGCCAGCAGCTTAGGAAGAGGACAGCCCCAGCATTTT. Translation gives CASSLGRGQPQHF.

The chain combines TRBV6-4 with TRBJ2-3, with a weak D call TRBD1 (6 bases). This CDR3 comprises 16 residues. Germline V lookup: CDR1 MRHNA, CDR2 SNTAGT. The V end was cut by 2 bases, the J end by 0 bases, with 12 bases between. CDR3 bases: TGTGCCAGCAGTGACCGGGTGGGGGCTAGCACAGATACGCAGTATTTT. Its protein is CASSDRVGASTDTQYF.